This T cell receptor (beta chain) emerged from a study of T cell responses to AZD1222 COVID-19 vaccine. The repertoire was sequenced with immunoSEQ multiplex PCR; TCRdb's copy has only in-frame clones and lacks some. This table has 100,000 to 150,000 clones, approximately 90% appearing once. Germline-derived CDR1 and CDR2 are KGHDR and SFDVKD. V lost 5 bases, J lost 5 bases, and 9 bases stayed unmatched. The CDR3 covers 15 residues. The clonotype comes from an adult in good health. J is TRBJ2-7 and V is TRBV24-1; 9 bases align to TRBD1. This sample comprised peripheral blood, obtained on day 0 of AZD1222 vaccination. CDR3 sequence reads: CATSATTGGANEQYF. CDR3 in DNA: TGTGCCACCAGTGCGACGACAGGGGGGGCCAACGAGCAGTACTTC.